This TCR beta chain was obtained from a study of regulatory T cells in long-lasting Graves disease. Study-level information: Newly diagnosed Graves' patients took antithyroid drugs under 3 months. Broader study findings: Persistent Graves' patients had lower TCR diversity than newly diagnosed ones.

At least ten counts were recorded for this clonotype. Its cognate antigen is unknown. The ends lost 3 bases at V and 5 bases at J; junction bases unmatched: 3. This CDR3 is 13 amino acids long. The germline V gene has CDR1 SEHNR and CDR2 FQNEAQ (reference sequence). Sample time point: newly diagnosed GD, antithyroid drugs for less than 3 months. From RNA extracted from PBMCs, the TCR library was made. American Thyroid Association guidelines defined how Graves' disease was diagnosed. EDTA tubes collected nine milliliters of peripheral blood. In building TCR beta libraries, iRepertoire HTBI primers were used together with Arm-PCR of CDR3 regions. TCRdb passed the multiplex PCR reads through MiXCR, listing each CDR3 protein once. The sample includes 200,000 to 250,000 distinct CDR3 sequences, 20% to 25% of them seen just once.

The receptor comes from a female donor with Graves disease. The input for sequencing was peripheral blood mononuclear cells (PBMCs), taken at new diagnosis, from a patient treated with antithyroid drugs. The genes are TRBV7-9 and TRBJ1-2; 7 nucleotides agree with TRBD1. CDR3 sequence reads: CASSLPQGYGYTF. In nucleotides, the CDR3 is TGTGCCAGCAGCTTGCCACAGGGGTATGGCTACACCTTC. Based on the CDR3 plus reference TRBV7-9 and TRBJ1-2, the full variable domain is DTGVSQNPRHKITKRGQNVTFRCDPISEHNRLYWYRQTLGQGPEFLTYFQNEAQLEKSRLLSDRFSAERPKGSFSTLEIQRTEQGDSAMYLCASSLPQGYGYTFGSGTRLTVV.